This TCR beta chain was obtained from a study of tissue T cells after allogeneic stem cell transplantation. Study-wide results and limits: Limitations included a small, clinically heterogeneous cohort and limited sampling depth. TCR repertoires tracked anatomic similarity, regardless of disease or transplant status.

Sequencing of TCRbeta CDR3 at survey depth gave sequences and template counts. Using immunoSEQ multiplex PCR, the repertoire was profiled, and TCRdb retains in-frame clones only, with some absent. The table records roughly 5,400 clones, 40% of them present only once. The time point is: mouse harvest day 14 after allogeneic transplant. Each mouse received 10^7 T-cell-depleted marrow cells plus 10^6 splenic CD5+ T cells by tail vein. Tissues came from B6→BALB/c major-mismatch GVHD mice at day 7 or 14. Per the germline V gene, CDR1 is SNHLY and CDR2 is FYNGKV (reference sequence). This CDR3 is 14 amino acids long. The V segment lost 5 bases and the J segment 3 bases; nucleotides outside the gene matches: 2. Regarding this clone: No antigen is known for it. Any gene name here is a mouse gene name. The CDR3 end falls 1 residue outside the read, so it is completed with the germline J gene.

This clonotype was obtained from a female BALB/c mouse given C57BL/6 T cells with graft-versus-host disease after an allogeneic hematopoietic cell transplant. The sequencing sample was made of gut tissue. This sequence joins TRBV3 and TRBJ2-7; 12 bases map to TRBD2. The CDR3 bases that were read are TGTGCCAGCAGCCCGGGACTGGGGGGCTATGAACAGTAC. It translates to CASSPGLGGYEQY. In full, the CDR3 reads CASSPGLGGYEQYF. The whole variable domain, remainder taken from reference TRBV3 and TRBJ2-7, is GPKVLQIPSHQIIDMGQMVTLNCDPVSNHLYFYWYKQILGQQMEFLVNFYNGKVMEKSKLFKDQFSVERPDGSYFTLKIQPTALEDSAVYFCASSPGLGGYEQYFGPGTRLTVL.